These 30 T cell receptor beta chains originate from one sample sequenced in a study of Ad26.COV2.S vaccination and SARS-CoV-2 variants. Libraries were prepared by immunoSEQ multiplex PCR; TCRdb keeps only in-frame clonotypes and omits some of them. Of approximately 90,000 clones detected, 82% appear once; the ten largest clones hold 15% to 20%. The specimen comprised peripheral blood, sampled after recovery from COVID-19. The source of these receptors is a human donor who had recovered from COVID-19.

The rearrangement uses TRBV15 and TRBJ2-7; D unclear. Looked up from germline, CDR1 is LNHNV and CDR2 is YYDKDF (reference sequence). Trimming stripped 5 bases from V and 6 bases from J, with 11 bases between. CDR3 size: 12 residues. The CDR3 DNA follows: TGTGCCACCAGCGTCCTCGGAGTCGAGCAGTACTTC. Translating gives CATSVLGVEQYF.

Note on this clone: Sequence at one end of the junction differs from germline and may be a read error. The V gene is TRBV18, the J gene TRBJ1-1; a weak D match, TRBD1 (5 bases). Germline CDR1 KGHSH, CDR2 LQKENI. The CDR3 sequence is 16 residues long. The CDR3 is CASSPRRGIRSTEAFF. DNA of the CDR3: TGTGCCAGCTCCCCACGAAGGGGAATCCGGAGCACTGAAGCTTTCTTT.

The J gene is TRBJ1-2, the V gene TRBV2, with 7 positions matching TRBD1. V gave up 5 bases and J gave up 3 bases; unmatched junction bases: 6. The CDR3 extends over 14 amino acids. Germline V gene data show CDR1 as SNHLY and CDR2 as FYNNEI. The CDR3 DNA reads as TGTGCCAGCAGTCCACAGGGGATCGACTATGGCTACACCTTC. It specifies CASSPQGIDYGYTF.

The chain is built from TRBV29-1 and TRBJ2-1, with D tentatively TRBD2 (6 bases). Trimming removed 7 bases from V and 6 bases from J, with 22 bases in between. Germline V gene sequence: CDR1 SQVTM, CDR2 ANQGSEA. The CDR3 covers 15 residues. The CDR3 DNA sequence: TGCAGCGGGGAGATAGCGGACCACCCCAGCAATGAGCAGTTCTTC. Translating it yields CSGEIADHPSNEQFF.

The V gene is TRBV4-1, the J gene TRBJ1-1; D is uncertain. CDR3 length: 14 amino acids. Germline CDR1 and CDR2: MGHRA and YSYEKL. Trimming shortened V by 3 bases and J by 4 bases, and 12 bases separated the two germline ends. The CDR3 here is CASSHTGQSTEAFF. Here the CDR3 DNA reads TGCGCCAGCAGCCACACGGGTCAAAGCACTGAAGCTTTCTTT.

The V call is TRBV7-2, the J call TRBJ1-5; no clear D. V gave up 5 bases and J gave up 2 bases, with 7 bases separating them. The germline V gene encodes CDR1 SGHTA and CDR2 FQGNSA. The CDR3 loop spans 13 amino acids. The CDR3 region has the DNA TGTGCCAGCAGCGAGTGGGGCAATCAGCCCCAGCATTTT. Its protein is CASSEWGNQPQHF.

The chain joins TRBV11-3 to TRBJ2-2, with D perhaps matching TRBD2 (6 bases). The V gene lost 7 bases and the J gene lost 1 base, with 13 bases spanning the gap. This CDR3 has 15 amino acids. Germline CDR1 SGHNT, CDR2 YENEEA. The CDR3 here is CASTESGVNTGELFF. The CDR3 nucleotides are TGTGCCAGCACCGAATCGGGAGTGAACACCGGGGAGCTGTTTTTT.

The rearrangement links TRBV7-3 to TRBJ1-2; TRBD1 agrees at 8 bases. Per germline, CDR1 SGHTA and CDR2 FQGTGA. With 5 bases clipped from V and 6 bases from J, the junction kept 8 bases outside the gene matches. The CDR3 spans 14 residues. As DNA, the CDR3 is TGTGCCAGCAGCACCCTTCAGGGGGCGAATGGCTACACCTTC. Translated: CASSTLQGANGYTF.

The chain carries TRBV27 and TRBJ2-7; D may be TRBD2 (5 bases). The germline V gene encodes CDR1 MNHEY and CDR2 SMNVEV (reference sequence). Trimming pared 3 bases from V and 0 bases from J, leaving 12 bases between. The CDR3 runs 15 residues. The CDR3 DNA is TGTGCCAGCAGTTTCTCCGGGATTAGCTCCTACGAGCAGTACTTC. As protein: CASSFSGISSYEQYF.

The genes are TRBV28 and TRBJ2-7, with 10 bases aligning to TRBD2. The CDR3 contains 17 residues. V lost 3 bases to trimming and J lost 4 bases; unmatched junction nucleotides: 12. Germline-derived CDR1 and CDR2 are MDHEN and SYDVKM. The CDR3 region has the DNA TGTGCCAGCAGTTTGACCCTTTTCACTAGCGGGGATTACGAGCAGTACTTC. Translating it yields CASSLTLFTSGDYEQYF.

V usage is TRBV3-1 (or the pseudogene TRBV3-2) and J usage is TRBJ1-2; no firm D call. CDR1 is LGHDT, CDR2 YNNKEL, per germline (reference sequence). The CDR3 loop spans 12 amino acids. The ends were cut back, 1 base at V and 5 bases at J, with 5 bases in the middle. The CDR3 nucleotides are TGTGCCAGCAGCCAAGGGGCGTATGGCTACACCTTC. Translating gives CASSQGAYGYTF.

This chain uses TRBV10-1 with TRBJ2-2; 14 bases are a match to TRBD2. The CDR3 covers 18 residues. V lost 5 bases and J lost 8; bases outside the gene matches: 13. The V gene's germline CDR1 is WNHNN and CDR2 SYGVQD (reference sequence). The CDR3 DNA follows: TGCGCCAGCAGTTCTCTTCCCGGGACTAGCGGGAGTACTGGGGAGCTGTTTTTT. Translation: CASSSLPGTSGSTGELFF.

The chain links TRBV9 to TRBJ2-3; weak D call: TRBD2 (5 bases). Germline V CDR1 and CDR2: SGDLS, YYNGEE. The CDR3 sequence is 16 residues long. V shed 4 bases and J shed 2 bases, with 17 bases lying between them. The CDR3, as DNA: TGTGCCAGCAGCCCCCGGCGGGCCCTAGACACAGATACGCAGTATTTT. As protein: CASSPRRALDTDTQYF.

This clone came up once. CDR3 residues: CASSSSGRGTGELFF. In DNA, the CDR3 is TGTGCCAGCAGTTCTAGCGGGAGAGGTACCGGGGAGCTGTTTTTT. The rearrangement joins TRBV6-5 to TRBJ2-2; 10 positions match TRBD2. CDR3 size: 15 residues. V lost 4 bases and J lost 5; bases outside the gene matches: 4. Germline values: CDR1 MNHEY, CDR2 SVGAGI.

The V call is TRBV7-9, the J call TRBJ2-3; the match to TRBD1 covers 10 bases. The CDR3 runs to 14 residues. V lost 7 bases and J lost 1; bases outside the gene matches: 2. Germline CDR1 reads SEHNR; CDR2 reads FQNEAQ (reference sequence). The CDR3 coding sequence is TGTGCCAGCATCGGGACAGGGGGCACAGATACGCAGTATTTT. This sequence encodes CASIGTGGTDTQYF.

This chain uses TRBV6-5 with TRBJ2-7; possible D gene TRBD2, 6 bases. The CDR3 loop spans 13 amino acids. Germline lookup yields CDR1 MNHEY and CDR2 SVGAGI. Between the trimmed V and J ends, which lost 7 bases and 5 bases, there was a span of 15 bases. The CDR3 DNA is TGTGCCAGCAACATGGACTGGGAGGACGAGCAGTACTTC. Translating it yields CASNMDWEDEQYF.

V is TRBV4-3 and J is TRBJ2-5; D is possibly TRBD2 (6 bases). This CDR3 has 14 amino acids. CDR1 and CDR2 from the germline V gene are LGHNA and YSLEER. Trimming pared 0 bases from V and 3 bases from J, leaving 8 bases between. CDR3 DNA: TGCGCCAGCAGCCAAGAAACGGGGGAAGAGACCCAGTACTTC. Amino acid sequence: CASSQETGEETQYF.

The gene calls are TRBV7-9 and TRBJ2-1, with D perhaps TRBD1 (5 bases). There are 12 residues in the CDR3. Germline lookup yields CDR1 SEHNR and CDR2 FQNEAQ (reference sequence). Trimming cost V 5 bases and J 10 bases, with 12 bases left between them. CDR3 sequence (DNA): TGTGCCAGCAGCCCCGCTTGGACAGAGCAGTTCTTC. It translates to CASSPAWTEQFF.

This sequence joins TRBV29-1 and TRBJ2-7; 10 bases map to TRBD1. The CDR3 covers 14 residues. The germline CDR1 and CDR2 sequences are SQVTM and ANQGSEA. V dropped 8 bases and J dropped 0; count of bases not matched to a gene: 7. The CDR3, as DNA: TGCAGCTCTCTTGGGACAGGGGACTCCTACGAGCAGTACTTC. This translates into CSSLGTGDSYEQYF.

The gene calls are TRBV28 and TRBJ1-1; D is unclear. V was cut by 3 bases and J by 5 bases, with 16 bases left in between. The CDR3 runs 15 residues. Germline CDR1 reads MDHEN; CDR2 reads SYDVKM. The CDR3 DNA follows: TGTGCCAGCAGTTTCAGTAGTCGGGAGAGGACTGAAGCTTTCTTT. Translated: CASSFSSRERTEAFF.

The chain links TRBV7-6 to TRBJ2-1; maybe TRBD2 (6 bases). From germline, CDR1 is SGHVS and CDR2 FNYEAQ. Trimming took off 4 bases at V and 9 bases at J, with 16 bases between the two ends. The CDR3 has 14 residues. CDR3 nucleotide sequence: TGTGCCAGCAGCTCACCGGGACCGGAGGGTGAGCAGTTCTTC. Its translation: CASSSPGPEGEQFF.

The chain is built from TRBV5-1 and TRBJ2-1; a weak D match, TRBD2 (7 bases). Trimming shortened V by 4 bases and J by 10 bases, and 21 bases separated the two germline ends. Germline CDR1 is SGHRS and CDR2 is YFSETQ. The CDR3 has 15 amino acids. The CDR3: CASSPLRGGLGEQFF. The CDR3 region has the DNA TGCGCCAGCAGCCCCTTGAGGGGGGGACTGGGGGAGCAGTTCTTC.

This clone was seen only once. The chain uses TRBV28 and TRBJ2-7; D ambiguous. Trimming took 3 bases from V and 2 from J, leaving 14 bases between them. CDR1 MDHEN and CDR2 SYDVKM come from the germline V gene. The CDR3 is 15 amino acids. The CDR3 region is CASSLLGIQPYEQYF. DNA for the CDR3: TGTGCCAGCAGTTTGCTAGGGATTCAGCCCTACGAGCAGTACTTC.

The chain carries TRBV10-1 and TRBJ2-1; 7 nucleotides agree with TRBD2. The junction had 7 bases not matched to a gene; V was cut back by 1 base and J by 4 bases. CDR1 and CDR2 from the germline V gene are WNHNN and SYGVQD (reference sequence). The CDR3 runs 16 residues. The CDR3 region is CASSELIAGSYNEQFF. The CDR3 bases are TGCGCCAGCAGTGAGTTAATAGCGGGTTCTTACAATGAGCAGTTCTTC.

This chain joins TRBV2 and TRBJ1-4; perhaps TRBD1 as D (5 bases). V gave up 6 bases and J gave up 4 bases, with 12 bases separating them. The CDR3 length is 14 residues. Looked up from germline, CDR1 is SNHLY and CDR2 is FYNNEI. This CDR3 reads CASRTLRGNEKLFF. In nucleotides, the CDR3 is TGTGCCAGCAGGACTCTTAGGGGTAATGAAAAACTGTTTTTT.

The CDR3 sequence is CAISESGVRETQYF. The CDR3, as DNA: TGTGCCATCAGTGAGTCGGGGGTTCGGGAGACCCAGTACTTC. The chain combines TRBV10-3 with TRBJ2-5; either TRBD1 or TRBD2 may supply D (5 bases each). The V end was cut by 0 bases, the J end by 5 bases, with 10 bases between. CDR3 length: 14 residues. Germline values: CDR1 ENHRY, CDR2 SYGVKD.

This clone has more than one count but fewer than ten. The chain combines TRBV7-2 with TRBJ1-1; D gene ambiguous. CDR1 SGHTA and CDR2 FQGNSA come from the germline V gene. Trimming took 5 bases from V and 2 from J, leaving 15 bases between them. CDR3 length equals 15 residues. CDR3 sequence: CASSPSSGGNTEAFF. DNA of the CDR3: TGTGCCAGCAGCCCATCCTCGGGAGGAAACACTGAAGCTTTCTTT.

This clone came up once. The CDR3 protein is CASSRQFLYF. The CDR3 bases are TGTGCCAGCAGCCGACAGTTCCTGTACTTC. The chain is built from TRBV2 and TRBJ2-7; perhaps TRBD1 as D (5 bases). This CDR3 comprises 10 residues. V lost 6 bases and J 12 bases, leaving 12 bases between the germline ends. The V gene's germline CDR1 is SNHLY and CDR2 FYNNEI.

The gene calls are TRBV5-1 and TRBJ2-7; the D gene could be TRBD1 or TRBD2 (5 bases each). This CDR3 spans 17 amino acids. The V end was cut by 3 bases, the J end by 0 bases, with 19 bases between. From germline, CDR1 is SGHRS and CDR2 YFSETQ. The CDR3 reads CASSWGSRTGPSYEQYF. The CDR3 DNA follows: TGCGCCAGCAGCTGGGGGAGTCGGACTGGCCCCTCCTACGAGCAGTACTTC. Complete variable domain (other parts from reference TRBV5-1 and TRBJ2-7): KAGVTQTPRYLIKTRGQQVTLSCSPISGHRSVSWYQQTPGQGLQFLFEYFSETQRNKGNFPGRFSGRQFSNSRSEMNVSTLELGDSALYLCASSWGSRTGPSYEQYFGPGTRLTVT.

The chain joins TRBV7-6 to TRBJ2-2; TRBD2 agrees at 7 bases. V shed 5 bases, J shed 7 bases, and the junction held 13 bases outside the gene matches. The CDR3 has 16 residues. Per germline, CDR1 SGHVS and CDR2 FNYEAQ. CDR3 nucleotides: TGTGCCAGCAGCCCTCCAGAGGGAGGGCCAAGCGGGGAGCTGTTTTTT. It yields the protein CASSPPEGGPSGELFF.